Shown below are 3 T cell receptor beta chains from a single sample sequenced in a study of CD8 T cells in Susac syndrome. Random hexamers served to reverse transcribe roughly 0.45 to 1 ug RNA. TCRdb reprocessed the immunoSEQ multiplex PCR reads via MiXCR and lists one record per CDR3 protein. The data contain 100,000 or so distinct CDR3 sequences, around 93% of them seen just once; the ten biggest clones take up around 0.12%. Sequenced material: CD8+ T cells from PBMCs. Every receptor here comes from a human donor in good health.

This clonotype was seen once. The chain carries TRBV5-1 and TRBJ2-5; 7 positions match TRBD2. Germline values: CDR1 SGHRS, CDR2 YFSETQ. J lost 3 bases, V lost 5 bases, and 10 bases had no gene match. The CDR3 runs 15 residues. CDR3: CASSLGRLGKETQYF. The DNA for the CDR3 is TGCGCCAGCAGTCTCGGGAGGTTAGGGAAAGAGACCCAGTACTTC.

The V and J genes are TRBV6-2 or TRBV6-3 and TRBJ2-4, with TRBD1 matching 11 bases. The CDR3 consists of 18 residues. The V gene's germline CDR1 is MNHEY and CDR2 SVGEGT. Germline trimming cut 8 bases from V and 1 base from J; bases unmatched to any gene: 13. CDR3 protein: CASASLGQGARAKNIQYF. The CDR3 bases are TGTGCCAGCGCCTCTTTAGGACAGGGGGCCCGGGCCAAAAACATTCAGTACTTC.

The chain is built from TRBV5-6 and TRBJ2-2, with D hard to call. The V gene lost 4 bases and the J gene lost 5 bases, with 12 bases spanning the gap. The CDR3 consists of 14 residues. Germline V CDR1 and CDR2: SGHDT, YYEEEE. The CDR3 here is CASSPLTGTGELFF. In nucleotides, the CDR3 is TGTGCCAGCAGCCCGTTGACGGGTACCGGGGAGCTGTTTTTT.